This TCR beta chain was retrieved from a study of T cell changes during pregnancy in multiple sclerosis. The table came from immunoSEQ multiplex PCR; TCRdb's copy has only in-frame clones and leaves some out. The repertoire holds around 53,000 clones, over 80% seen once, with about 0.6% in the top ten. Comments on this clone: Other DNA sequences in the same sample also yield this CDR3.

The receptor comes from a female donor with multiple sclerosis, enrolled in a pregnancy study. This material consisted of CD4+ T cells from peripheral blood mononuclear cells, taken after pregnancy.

The DNA for the CDR3 is TGCAGCGTTGGGGGGGCTAACTATGGCTACACCTTC. Amino acid sequence: CSVGGANYGYTF. J is TRBJ1-2 and V is TRBV29-1; tentative D call: TRBD1 (5 bases). The germline V and J ends were trimmed by 4 bases and 0 bases, with 6 bases remaining between them. This CDR3 is built from 12 residues. Germline-derived CDR1 and CDR2 are SQVTM and ANQGSEA. The whole variable domain, remainder taken from reference TRBV29-1 and TRBJ1-2, is SAVISQKPSRDICQRGTSLTIQCQVDSQVTMMFWYRQQPGQSLTLIATANQGSEATYESGFVIDKFPISRPNLTFSTLTVSNMSPEDSSIYLCSVGGANYGYTFGSGTRLTVV.